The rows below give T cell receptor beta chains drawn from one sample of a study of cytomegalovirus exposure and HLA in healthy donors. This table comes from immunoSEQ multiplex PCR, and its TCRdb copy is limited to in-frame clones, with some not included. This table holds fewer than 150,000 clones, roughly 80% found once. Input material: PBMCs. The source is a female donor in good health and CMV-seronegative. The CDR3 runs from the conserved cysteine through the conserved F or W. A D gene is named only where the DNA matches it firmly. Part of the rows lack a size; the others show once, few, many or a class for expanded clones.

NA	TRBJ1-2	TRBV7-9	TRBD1	TGTGCCAGCAGCCCCGCCCCGACAGGGGACGGCTACACCTTC	CASSPAPTGDGYTF
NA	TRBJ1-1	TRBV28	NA	TGTGCCAGCGGAGTTTTGGGGGGGCCGAACACTGAAGCTTTCTTT	CASGVLGGPNTEAFF
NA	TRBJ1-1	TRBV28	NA	TGTGCCAGCAGCAACAGGGTAATAGTAGGGGTGAACACTGAAGCTTTCTTT	CASSNRVIVGVNTEAFF
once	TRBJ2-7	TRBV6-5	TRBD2	TGTGCCAGCAGTTACCTAGCGGGAGTGTCCGAGCAGTACTTC	CASSYLAGVSEQYF
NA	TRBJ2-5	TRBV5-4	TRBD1	TGTGCCAGCAGCTTGGGACCTTTGGGACAGGGCGAGGAGACCCAGTACTTC	CASSLGPLGQGEETQYF
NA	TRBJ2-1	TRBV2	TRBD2	TGTGCCAGCAAACTAGCGGAATCCTACAATGAGCAGTTCTTC	CASKLAESYNEQFF
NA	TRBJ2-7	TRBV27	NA	TGTGCCAGCAGTTTAGGGCCAGGGATGATGACCTACGAGCAGTACTTC	CASSLGPGMMTYEQYF
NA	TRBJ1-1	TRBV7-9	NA	TGTGCCAGCAGCCCAGGACAGAACACTGAAGCTTTCTTT	CASSPGQNTEAFF
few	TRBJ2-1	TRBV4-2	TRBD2	TGTGCCAGCAGCCAAGATATAGCGGCGGGAGGGAGGTTCTTC	CASSQDIAAGGRFF
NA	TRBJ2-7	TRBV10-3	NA	TGTGCCATCAGTGAAGTCACAGCCTACGAGCAGTACTTC	CAISEVTAYEQYF
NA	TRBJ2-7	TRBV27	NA	TGTGCCAGCAGCCAAACAGGGTCCGGGTACGAGCAGTACTTC	CASSQTGSGYEQYF
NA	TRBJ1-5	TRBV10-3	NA	TGTGCCATCAGTGAAGCAGGTCGAGATCAGCCCCAGCATTTT	CAISEAGRDQPQHF
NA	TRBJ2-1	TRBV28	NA	TGTGCCGCCGGGACTCAGCAGTTCTTC	CAAGTQQFF
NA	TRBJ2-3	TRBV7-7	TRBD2	TGTGCTAGCAGCCCTAGCGGGAGACCCGATACGCAGTATTTT	CASSPSGRPDTQYF
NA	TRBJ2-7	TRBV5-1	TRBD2	TGCGCCAGCAGCTTGGTGGTAGCGGGAGATGAAGAGCAGTACTTC	CASSLVVAGDEEQYF
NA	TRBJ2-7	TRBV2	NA	TGTGCCACCTTTTCGGCGGATACAACTGACGAGCAGTACTTC	CATFSADTTDEQYF
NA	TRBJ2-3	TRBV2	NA	TGTGCCAGCAGGGACCGGGACTGGGGTACAGATACGCAGTATTTT	CASRDRDWGTDTQYF
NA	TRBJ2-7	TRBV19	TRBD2	TGTGCCAGTAGTTGGACTCGCGGGAGTAACGAGCAGTACTTC	CASSWTRGSNEQYF
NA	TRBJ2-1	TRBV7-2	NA	TGTGCCAGCAGCTTGGGGGGCTCCTACAATGAGCAGTTCTTC	CASSLGGSYNEQFF
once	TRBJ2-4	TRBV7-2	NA	TGTGCCAGCAGCTTCTCAAACATTCAGTACTTC	CASSFSNIQYF